The present TCR beta chain was sequenced within a study of blood T cell repertoires in COVID-19. Using immunoSEQ multiplex PCR, the repertoire was profiled, and TCRdb retains in-frame clones only, with some absent. The sample records roughly 250,000 clones, roughly four fifths being singletons. Germline values: CDR1 SGHTA, CDR2 FQGNSA. V was pared by 1 base and J by 2 bases, with 4 bases of the junction left unmatched. The CDR3 runs 15 residues. Sequencing was performed on peripheral blood. The TCR comes from a person between 65 and 80 years old with COVID-19, enrolled during active disease. J is TRBJ2-5 and V is TRBV7-2, with 7 bases fitting TRBD2. CDR3 DNA sequence: TGTGCCAGCAGCTTAGTTTCTAGCGGACAAGAGACCCAGTACTTC. Protein: CASSLVSSGQETQYF.